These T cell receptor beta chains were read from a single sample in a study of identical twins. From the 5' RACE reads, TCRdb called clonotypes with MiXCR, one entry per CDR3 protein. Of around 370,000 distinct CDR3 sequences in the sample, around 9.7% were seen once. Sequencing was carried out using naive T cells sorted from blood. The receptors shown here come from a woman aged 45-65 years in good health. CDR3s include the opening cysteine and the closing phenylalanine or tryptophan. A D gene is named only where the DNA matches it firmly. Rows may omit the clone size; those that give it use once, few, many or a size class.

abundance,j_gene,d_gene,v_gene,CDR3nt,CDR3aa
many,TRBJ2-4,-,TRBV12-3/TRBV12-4,TGTGCCAGCAGGGGGCCGGGGAACATTCAGTACTTC,CASRGPGNIQYF
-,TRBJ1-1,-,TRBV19,TGTGCCAGTAGTATAGGGGTGGCTGAAGCTTTCTTT,CASSIGVAEAFF
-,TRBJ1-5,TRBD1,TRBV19,TGTGCCAGTTGGGCGACAGGGGGCAATCAGCCCCAGCATTTT,CASWATGGNQPQHF
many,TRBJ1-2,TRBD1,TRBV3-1,TGTGCCAGCAGCTCAATGTCCGGGACAGCCTACTATGGCTACACCTTC,CASSSMSGTAYYGYTF
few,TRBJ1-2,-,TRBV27,TGTGCCAGCAGTTTATCCGGCAGGCACGGCTATGGCTACACCTTC,CASSLSGRHGYGYTF
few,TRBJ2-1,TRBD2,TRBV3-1,TGTGCCAGCAGCCAAGACGCCTCCGGAGCGGGAGAAATCAATGAGCAGTTCTTC,CASSQDASGAGEINEQFF
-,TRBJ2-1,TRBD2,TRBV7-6,TGTGCCAGCAGCGCGGGACTAGCGGTCGACAATGAGCAGTTCTTC,CASSAGLAVDNEQFF
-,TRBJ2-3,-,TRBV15,TGTGCCACCAGCCGGCAGGCGGCGAGCACAGATACGCAGTATTTT,CATSRQAASTDTQYF
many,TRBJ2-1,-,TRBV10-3,TGTGCCCAAAGTACTGGCCCCTACAATGAGCAGTTCTTC,CAQSTGPYNEQFF
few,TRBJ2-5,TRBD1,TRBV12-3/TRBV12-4,TGTGCCAGCACCTCCATCCCAGGGGGCTTAGAGGAGACCCAGTACTTC,CASTSIPGGLEETQYF
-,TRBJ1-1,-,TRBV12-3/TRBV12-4,TGTGCCAGCAGTTACTGGGGGCCCGGCACTGAAGCTTTCTTT,CASSYWGPGTEAFF
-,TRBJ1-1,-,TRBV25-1,TGTGCCAGCAGTAATTATAATGGGAACACTGAAGCTTTCTTT,CASSNYNGNTEAFF
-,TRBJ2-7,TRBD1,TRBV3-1,TGTGCCAGCAGCCAAGATGGGACAGGGATTTACGGGCAGTACTTC,CASSQDGTGIYGQYF
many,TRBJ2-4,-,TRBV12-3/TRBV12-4,TGTGCCATTTGGGAGGGGGACATTCAGTACTTC,CAIWEGDIQYF
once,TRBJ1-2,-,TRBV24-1,TGTGCCACCAGTGACCAGACGCGGTATGGCTACACCTTC,CATSDQTRYGYTF
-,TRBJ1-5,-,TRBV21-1,TGTGCCAGCAGCAACCTGCTCCGGACAGAGCTCAATCAGCCCCAGCATTTT,CASSNLLRTELNQPQHF
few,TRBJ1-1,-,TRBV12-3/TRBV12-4,TGTGCCAGCAGTCCCTCGGGAAGTCCCATGAACACTGAAGCTTTCTTT,CASSPSGSPMNTEAFF
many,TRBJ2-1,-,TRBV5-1,TGCGCCAGCAGCTTTCAGGCGTACGACAATGAGCAGTTCTTC,CASSFQAYDNEQFF